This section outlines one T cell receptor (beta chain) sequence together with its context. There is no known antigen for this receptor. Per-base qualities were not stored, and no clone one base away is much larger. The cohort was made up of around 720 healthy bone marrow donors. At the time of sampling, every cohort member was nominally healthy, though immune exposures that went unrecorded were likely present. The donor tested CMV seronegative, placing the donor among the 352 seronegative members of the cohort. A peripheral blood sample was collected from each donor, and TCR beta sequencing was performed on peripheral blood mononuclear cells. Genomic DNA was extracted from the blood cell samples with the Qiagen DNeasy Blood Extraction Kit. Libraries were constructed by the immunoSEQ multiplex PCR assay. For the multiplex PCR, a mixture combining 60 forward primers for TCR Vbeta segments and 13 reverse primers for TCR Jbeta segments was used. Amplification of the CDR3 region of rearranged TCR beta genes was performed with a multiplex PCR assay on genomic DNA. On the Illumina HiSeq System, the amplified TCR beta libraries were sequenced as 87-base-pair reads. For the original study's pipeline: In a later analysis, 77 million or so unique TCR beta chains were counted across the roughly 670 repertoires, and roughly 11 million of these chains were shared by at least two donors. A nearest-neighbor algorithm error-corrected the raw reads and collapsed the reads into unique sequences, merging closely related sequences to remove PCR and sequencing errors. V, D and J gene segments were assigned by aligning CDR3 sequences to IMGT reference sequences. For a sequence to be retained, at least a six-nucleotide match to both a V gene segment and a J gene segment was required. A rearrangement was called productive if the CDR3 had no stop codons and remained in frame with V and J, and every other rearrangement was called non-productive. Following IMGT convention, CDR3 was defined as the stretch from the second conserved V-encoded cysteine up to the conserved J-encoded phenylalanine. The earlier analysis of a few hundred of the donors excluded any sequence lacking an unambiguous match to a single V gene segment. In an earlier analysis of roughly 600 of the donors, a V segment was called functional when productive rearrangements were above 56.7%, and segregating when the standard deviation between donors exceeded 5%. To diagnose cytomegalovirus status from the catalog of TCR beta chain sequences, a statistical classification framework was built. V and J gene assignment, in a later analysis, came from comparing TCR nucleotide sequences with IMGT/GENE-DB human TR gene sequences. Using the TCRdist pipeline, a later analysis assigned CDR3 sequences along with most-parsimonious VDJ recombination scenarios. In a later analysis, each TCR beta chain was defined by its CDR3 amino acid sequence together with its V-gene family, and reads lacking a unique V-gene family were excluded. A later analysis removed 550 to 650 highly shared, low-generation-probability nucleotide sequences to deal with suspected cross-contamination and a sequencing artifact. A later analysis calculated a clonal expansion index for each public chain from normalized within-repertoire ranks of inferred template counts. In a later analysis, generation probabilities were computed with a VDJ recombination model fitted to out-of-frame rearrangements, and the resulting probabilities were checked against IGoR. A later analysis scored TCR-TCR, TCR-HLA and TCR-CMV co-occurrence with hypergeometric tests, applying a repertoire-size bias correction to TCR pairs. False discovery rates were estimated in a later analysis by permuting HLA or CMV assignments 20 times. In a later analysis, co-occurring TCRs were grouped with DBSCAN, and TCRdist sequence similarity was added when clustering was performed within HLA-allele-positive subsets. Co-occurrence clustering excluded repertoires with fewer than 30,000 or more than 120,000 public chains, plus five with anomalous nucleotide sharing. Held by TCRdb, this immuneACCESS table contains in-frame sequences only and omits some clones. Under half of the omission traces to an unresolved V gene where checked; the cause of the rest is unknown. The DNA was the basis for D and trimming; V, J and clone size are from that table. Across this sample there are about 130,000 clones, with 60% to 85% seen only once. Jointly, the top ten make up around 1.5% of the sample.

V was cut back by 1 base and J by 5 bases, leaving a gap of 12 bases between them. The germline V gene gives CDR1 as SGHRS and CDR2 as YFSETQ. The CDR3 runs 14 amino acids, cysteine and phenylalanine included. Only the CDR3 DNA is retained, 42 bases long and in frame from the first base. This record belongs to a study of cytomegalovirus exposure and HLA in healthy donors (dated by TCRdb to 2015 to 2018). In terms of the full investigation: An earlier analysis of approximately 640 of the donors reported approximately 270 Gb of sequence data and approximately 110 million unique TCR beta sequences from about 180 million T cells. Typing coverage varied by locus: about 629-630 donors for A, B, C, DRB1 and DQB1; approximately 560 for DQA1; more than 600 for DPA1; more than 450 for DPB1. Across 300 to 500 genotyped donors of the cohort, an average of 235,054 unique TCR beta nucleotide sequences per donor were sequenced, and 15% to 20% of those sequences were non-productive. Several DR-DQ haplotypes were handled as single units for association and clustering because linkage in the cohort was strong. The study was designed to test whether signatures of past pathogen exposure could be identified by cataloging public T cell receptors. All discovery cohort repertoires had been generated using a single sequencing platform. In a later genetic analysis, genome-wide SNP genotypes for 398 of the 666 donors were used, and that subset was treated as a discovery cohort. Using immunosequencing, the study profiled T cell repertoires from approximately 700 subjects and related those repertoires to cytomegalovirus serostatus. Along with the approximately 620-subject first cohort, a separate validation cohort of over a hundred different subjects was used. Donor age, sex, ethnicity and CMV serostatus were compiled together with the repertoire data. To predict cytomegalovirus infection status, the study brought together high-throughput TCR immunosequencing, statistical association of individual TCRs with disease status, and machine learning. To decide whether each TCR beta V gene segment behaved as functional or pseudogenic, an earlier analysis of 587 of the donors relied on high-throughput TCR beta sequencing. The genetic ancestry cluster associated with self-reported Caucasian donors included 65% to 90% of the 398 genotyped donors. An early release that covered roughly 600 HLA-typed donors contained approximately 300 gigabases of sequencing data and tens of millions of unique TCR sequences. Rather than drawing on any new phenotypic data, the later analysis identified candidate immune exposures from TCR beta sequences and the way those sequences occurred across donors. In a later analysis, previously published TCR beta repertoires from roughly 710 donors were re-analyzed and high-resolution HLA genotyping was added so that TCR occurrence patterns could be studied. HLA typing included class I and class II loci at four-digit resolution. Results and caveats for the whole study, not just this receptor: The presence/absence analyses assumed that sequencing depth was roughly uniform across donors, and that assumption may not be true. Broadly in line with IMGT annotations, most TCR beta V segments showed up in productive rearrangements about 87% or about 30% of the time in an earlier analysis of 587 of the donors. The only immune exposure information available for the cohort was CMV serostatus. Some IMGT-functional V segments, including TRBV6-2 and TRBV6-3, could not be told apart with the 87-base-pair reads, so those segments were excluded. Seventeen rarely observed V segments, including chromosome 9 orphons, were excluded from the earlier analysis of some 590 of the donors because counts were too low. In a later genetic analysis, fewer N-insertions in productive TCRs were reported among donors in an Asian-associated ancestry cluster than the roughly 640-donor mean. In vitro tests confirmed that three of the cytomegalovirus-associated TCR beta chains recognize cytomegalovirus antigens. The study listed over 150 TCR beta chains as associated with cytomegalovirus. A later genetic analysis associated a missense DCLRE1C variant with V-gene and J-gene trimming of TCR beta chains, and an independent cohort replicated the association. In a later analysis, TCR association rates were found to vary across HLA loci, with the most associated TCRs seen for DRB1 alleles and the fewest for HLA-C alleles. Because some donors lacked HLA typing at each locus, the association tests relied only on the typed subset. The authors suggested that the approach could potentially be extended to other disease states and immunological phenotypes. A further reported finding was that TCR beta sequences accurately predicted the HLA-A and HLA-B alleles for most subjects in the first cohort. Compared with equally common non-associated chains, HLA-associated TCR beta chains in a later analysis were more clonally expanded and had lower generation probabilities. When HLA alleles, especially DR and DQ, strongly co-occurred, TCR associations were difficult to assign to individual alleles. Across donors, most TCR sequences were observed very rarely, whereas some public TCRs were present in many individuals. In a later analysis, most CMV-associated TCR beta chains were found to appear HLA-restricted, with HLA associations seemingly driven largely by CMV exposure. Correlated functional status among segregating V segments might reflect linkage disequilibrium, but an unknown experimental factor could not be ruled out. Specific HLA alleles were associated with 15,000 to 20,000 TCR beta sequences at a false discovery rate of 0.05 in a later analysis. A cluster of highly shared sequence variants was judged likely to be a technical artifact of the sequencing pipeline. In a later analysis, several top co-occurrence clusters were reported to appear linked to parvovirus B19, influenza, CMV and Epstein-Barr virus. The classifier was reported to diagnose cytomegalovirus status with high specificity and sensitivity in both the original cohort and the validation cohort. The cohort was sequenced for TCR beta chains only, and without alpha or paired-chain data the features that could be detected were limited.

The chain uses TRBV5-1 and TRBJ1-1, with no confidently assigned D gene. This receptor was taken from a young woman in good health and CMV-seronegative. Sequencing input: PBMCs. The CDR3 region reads CASSLLVGGTEAFF. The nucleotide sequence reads TGCGCCAGCAGCTTGCTGGTGGGAGGGACTGAAGCTTTCTTT.